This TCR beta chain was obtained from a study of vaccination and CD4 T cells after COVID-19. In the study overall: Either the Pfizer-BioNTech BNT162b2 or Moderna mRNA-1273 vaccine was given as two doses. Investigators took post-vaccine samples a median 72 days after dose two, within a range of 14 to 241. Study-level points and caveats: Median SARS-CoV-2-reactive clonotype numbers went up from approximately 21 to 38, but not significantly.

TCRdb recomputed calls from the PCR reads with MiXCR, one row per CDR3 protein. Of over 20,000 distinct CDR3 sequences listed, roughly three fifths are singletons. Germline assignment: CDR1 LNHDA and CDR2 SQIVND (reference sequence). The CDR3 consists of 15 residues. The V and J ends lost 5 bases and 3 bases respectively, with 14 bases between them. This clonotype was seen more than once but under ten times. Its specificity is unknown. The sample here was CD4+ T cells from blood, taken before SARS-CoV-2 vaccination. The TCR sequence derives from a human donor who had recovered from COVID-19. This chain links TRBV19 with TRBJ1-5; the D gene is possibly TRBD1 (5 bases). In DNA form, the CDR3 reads TGTGCCAGTAGTCATCGGGACGGCTACAATCAGCCCCAGCATTTT. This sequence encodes CASSHRDGYNQPQHF. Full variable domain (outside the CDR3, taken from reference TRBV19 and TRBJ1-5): DGGITQSPKYLFRKEGQNVTLSCEQNLNHDAMYWYRQDPGQGLRLIYYSQIVNDFQKGDIAEGYSVSREKKESFPLTVTSAQKNPTAFYLCASSHRDGYNQPQHFGDGTRLSIL.